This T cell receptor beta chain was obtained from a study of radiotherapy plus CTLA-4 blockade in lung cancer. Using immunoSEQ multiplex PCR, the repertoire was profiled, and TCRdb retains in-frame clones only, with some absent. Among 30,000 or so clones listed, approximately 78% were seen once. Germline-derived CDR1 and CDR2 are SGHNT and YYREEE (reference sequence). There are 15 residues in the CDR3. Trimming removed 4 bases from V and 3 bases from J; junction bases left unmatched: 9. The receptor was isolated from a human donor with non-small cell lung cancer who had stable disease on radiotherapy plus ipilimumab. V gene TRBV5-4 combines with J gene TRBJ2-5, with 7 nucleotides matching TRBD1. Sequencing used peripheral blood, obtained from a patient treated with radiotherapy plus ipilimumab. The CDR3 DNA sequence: TGTGCCAGCAGCGGAAACGACAGGGTCGAAGAGACCCAGTACTTC. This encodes CASSGNDRVEETQYF.